The 12 T cell receptor beta chains listed next were all sequenced from one sample in a study of cytomegalovirus exposure and HLA in healthy donors. The PCR was carried out with 60 Vbeta primers and 13 Jbeta primers. Generated by immunoSEQ multiplex PCR, the TCRdb table keeps only in-frame clones and is missing some. The sample records 150,000 to 200,000 clones, roughly 85% being singletons. The specimen sequenced was PBMCs. All receptors come from a woman aged 45-65 years in good health and CMV-seronegative.

This clone has only one observation. This chain connects TRBV7-7 to TRBJ2-5, with D possibly matching TRBD1 (6 bases). This CDR3 has 13 amino acids. Germline CDR1 reads SSHAT; CDR2 reads FNYEAQ (reference sequence). Trimming took off 5 bases at V and 2 bases at J, with 9 bases between the two ends. The CDR3 bases are TGTGCCAGCAGCCAGGGGTATCAAGAGACCCAGTACTTC. Protein sequence: CASSQGYQETQYF.

This clone came up a few times. Germline and junction disagree at one end, which may indicate a read error. The chain recombines TRBV7-9 with TRBJ1-5, with 7 bases lining up with TRBD1. Germline lookup yields CDR1 SEHNR and CDR2 FQNEAQ (reference sequence). This CDR3 comprises 19 residues. CDR3 loop: CSSSLEFGLGDRRISPQHF. CDR3 coding DNA: TGTTCCAGCAGCTTGGAATTCGGTTTGGGGGACAGACGAATCAGCCCCCAGCATTTT.

This clone was recorded once. This chain links TRBV6-8 with TRBJ1-5; D not resolved. The CDR3 loop spans 13 amino acids. V dropped 5 bases and J dropped 3 bases, with 8 bases sitting between them. Germline V gene sequence: CDR1 MNHGY, CDR2 SAAAGT. CDR3 nucleotides: TGTGCCAGCAGTGGCGGGCACAATCAGCCCCAGCATTTT. It encodes CASSGGHNQPQHF.

The V and J genes are TRBV21-1 and TRBJ2-5; TRBD1 is the table's D call, not checked against the DNA. TRBV21-1 is classified as a pseudogene. The CDR3 is 13 residues long. CDR3 loop: CASSRGHQETQYF. CDR3 sequence (DNA): TGTGCCAGCAGCAGGGGGCACCAAGAGACCCAGTACTTC.

The chain uses TRBV28 and TRBJ1-2; D unclear. From germline, CDR1 is MDHEN and CDR2 SYDVKM. The CDR3 is 13 amino acids. V was pared by 2 bases and J by 8 bases, with 12 bases between. DNA of the CDR3: TGTGCCAGCAGTTTAGGGCAGTATTCCGGCTACACCTTC. Protein sequence: CASSLGQYSGYTF.

This sequence joins TRBV28 and TRBJ2-1, with 7 bases lining up with TRBD1. CDR1 MDHEN and CDR2 SYDVKM come from the germline V gene. V was pared by 5 bases and J by 6 bases, with 10 bases of the junction left unmatched. The CDR3 is 15 amino acids. The chain's CDR3 is CASSAPGTASNEQFF. DNA of the CDR3: TGTGCCAGCAGTGCCCCCGGGACAGCGTCCAATGAGCAGTTCTTC. The full variable domain, in which reference TRBV28 and TRBJ2-1 provide the parts outside the CDR3, is DVKVTQSSRYLVKRTGEKVFLECVQDMDHENMFWYRQDPGLGLRLIYFSYDVKMKEKGDIPEGYSVSREKKERFSLILESASTNQTSMYLCASSAPGTASNEQFFGPGTRLTVL.

The chain recombines TRBV11-2 with TRBJ2-3, with a possible D match to TRBD1 (6 bases). Trimming took 5 bases from V and 4 from J, leaving 10 bases between them. There are 13 residues in the CDR3. Germline lookup yields CDR1 SGHAT and CDR2 FQNNGV. The CDR3 DNA is TGTGCCAGCAGCCGGGACAAACCAGATACGCAGTATTTT. Translated: CASSRDKPDTQYF. The full variable domain, rest sourced from reference TRBV11-2 and TRBJ2-3, is EAGVAQSPRYKIIEKRQSVAFWCNPISGHATLYWYQQILGQGPKLLIQFQNNGVVDDSQLPKDRFSAERLKGVDSTLKIQPAKLEDSAVYLCASSRDKPDTQYFGPGTRLTVL.

The genes are TRBV29-1 and TRBJ2-5; the D gene is possibly TRBD1 (5 bases). Germline V gene lookup returns CDR1 SQVTM and CDR2 ANQGSEA. Deletions cut 5 bases from V and 7 bases from J, with 14 bases between. The CDR3 is made up of 12 amino acids. CDR3 protein: CSVRTPGGTQYF. CDR3 nucleotides: TGCAGCGTTAGGACACCCGGTGGGACCCAGTACTTC.

This chain joins TRBV29-1 and TRBJ2-6; a possible D gene is TRBD1 (5 bases). The CDR3 runs to 15 residues. V dropped 4 bases and J dropped 1 base, with 11 bases sitting between them. CDR1 and CDR2 from the germline V gene are SQVTM and ANQGSEA. The CDR3 DNA follows: TGCAGCGTTGCCCGACAGTATTCTGGGGCCAACGTCCTGACTTTC. This gives the protein CSVARQYSGANVLTF.

The chain employs TRBV5-1 and TRBJ2-5, with 14 bases lining up with TRBD2. Germline trimming cut 3 bases from V and 4 bases from J; bases unmatched to any gene: 11. CDR1 is SGHRS and CDR2 is YFSETQ in the germline V gene. This CDR3 comprises 18 residues. CDR3 region: CASSSVPGLAGVRETQYF. CDR3 DNA sequence: TGCGCCAGCAGCTCGGTACCGGGACTAGCGGGAGTCCGAGAGACCCAGTACTTC.

This chain joins TRBV6-5 and TRBJ2-7; D ambiguous. V lost 2 bases and J 4 bases, leaving 12 bases between the germline ends. From germline, CDR1 is MNHEY and CDR2 SVGAGI. The CDR3 is 14 amino acids. This chain's CDR3 is CASSYKSVQYEQYF. The CDR3 DNA follows: TGTGCCAGCAGTTACAAGTCCGTCCAGTACGAGCAGTACTTC.

The V call is TRBV27, the J call TRBJ2-1, with 9 bases that match TRBD2. The CDR3 spans 16 residues. From germline, CDR1 is MNHEY and CDR2 SMNVEV (reference sequence). With 0 bases clipped from V and 5 bases from J, the junction kept 5 bases outside the gene matches. CDR3 nucleotide sequence: TGTGCCAGCAGTTTATCGGCGGGAGGGGTGGACAATGAGCAGTTCTTC. This encodes CASSLSAGGVDNEQFF.